The clone carrying this T cell receptor beta chain was detected once. This CDR3 spans 18 amino acids. Losses at the gene ends were 0 bases for V and 8 bases for J; bases not matched to a gene: 14. Germline loops: CDR1 SGHRS, CDR2 YFSETQ. The data were taken from a study of blood T cell repertoires in COVID-19. Study context: The cDNA or gDNA used as material had been derived from T cells, B-cell-depleted T cells, or PBMCs.

Original handling: Estimates of nucleated cell counts were drawn from the amplification of reference gene primers. The table came from immunoSEQ multiplex PCR; TCRdb's copy has only in-frame clones and leaves some out. Clone size and V and J calls were adopted from that table, with D and trimming inferred from the DNA. The sample includes roughly 100,000 clones, roughly 80% of them seen just once. V and J are TRBV5-1 and TRBJ1-6; 7 bases agree with TRBD1. Input material: peripheral blood. The receptor's source is a woman aged 55-69 years with acute or convalescent COVID-19. In nucleotides, the CDR3 is TGCGCCAGCAGCTTGGGGTTGACAGGGACTGGGGGATATTCACCCCTCCACTTT. Encoded protein: CASSLGLTGTGGYSPLHF.